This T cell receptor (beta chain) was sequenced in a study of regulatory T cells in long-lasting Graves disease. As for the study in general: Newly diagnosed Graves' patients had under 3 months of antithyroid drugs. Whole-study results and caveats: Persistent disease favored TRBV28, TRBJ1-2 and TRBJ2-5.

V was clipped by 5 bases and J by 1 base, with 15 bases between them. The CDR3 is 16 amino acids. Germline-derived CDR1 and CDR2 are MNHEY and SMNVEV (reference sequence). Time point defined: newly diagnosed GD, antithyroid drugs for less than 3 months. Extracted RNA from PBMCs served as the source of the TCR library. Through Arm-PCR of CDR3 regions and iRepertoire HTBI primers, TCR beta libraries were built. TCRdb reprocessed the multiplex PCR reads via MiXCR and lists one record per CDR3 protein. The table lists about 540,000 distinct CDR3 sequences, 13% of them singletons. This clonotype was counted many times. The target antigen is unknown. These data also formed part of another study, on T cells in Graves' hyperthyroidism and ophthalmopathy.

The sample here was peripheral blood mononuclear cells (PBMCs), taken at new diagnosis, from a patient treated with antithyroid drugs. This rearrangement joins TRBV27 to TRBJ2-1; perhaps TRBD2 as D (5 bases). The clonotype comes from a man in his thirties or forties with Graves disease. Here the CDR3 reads CASSQPFAGSYNEQFF. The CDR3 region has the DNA TGTGCCAGCAGTCAACCCTTTGCGGGTTCCTACAATGAGCAGTTCTTC.